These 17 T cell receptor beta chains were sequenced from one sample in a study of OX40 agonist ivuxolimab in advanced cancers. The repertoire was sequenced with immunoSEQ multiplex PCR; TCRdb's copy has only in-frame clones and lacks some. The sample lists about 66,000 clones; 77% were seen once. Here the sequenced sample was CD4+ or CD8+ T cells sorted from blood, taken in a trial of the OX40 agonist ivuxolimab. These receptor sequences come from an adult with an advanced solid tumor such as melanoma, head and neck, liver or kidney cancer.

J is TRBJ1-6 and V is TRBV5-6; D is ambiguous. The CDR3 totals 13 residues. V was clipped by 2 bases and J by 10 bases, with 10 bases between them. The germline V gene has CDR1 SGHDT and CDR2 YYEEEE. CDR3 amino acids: CASSLVVGSPLHF. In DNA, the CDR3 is TGTGCCAGCAGCTTAGTGGTAGGGTCACCCCTCCACTTT.

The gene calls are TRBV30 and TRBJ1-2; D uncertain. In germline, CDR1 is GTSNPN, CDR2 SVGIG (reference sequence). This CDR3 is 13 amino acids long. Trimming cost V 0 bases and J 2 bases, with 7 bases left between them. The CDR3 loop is CAWSVAANYGYTF. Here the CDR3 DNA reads TGTGCCTGGAGTGTAGCTGCAAACTATGGCTACACCTTC.

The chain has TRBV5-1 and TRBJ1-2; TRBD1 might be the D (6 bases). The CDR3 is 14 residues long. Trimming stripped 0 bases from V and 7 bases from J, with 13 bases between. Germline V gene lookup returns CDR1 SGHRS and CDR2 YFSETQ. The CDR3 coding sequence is TGCGCCAGCAGCTTGGTCGGGGACACAGGTGGCTACACCTTC. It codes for CASSLVGDTGGYTF.

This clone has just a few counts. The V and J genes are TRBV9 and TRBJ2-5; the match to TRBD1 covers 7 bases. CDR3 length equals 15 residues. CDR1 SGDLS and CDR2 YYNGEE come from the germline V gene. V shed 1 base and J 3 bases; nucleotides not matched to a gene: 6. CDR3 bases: TGTGCCAGCAGCGTACAAGACAGGGCCGAAGAGACCCAGTACTTC. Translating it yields CASSVQDRAEETQYF.

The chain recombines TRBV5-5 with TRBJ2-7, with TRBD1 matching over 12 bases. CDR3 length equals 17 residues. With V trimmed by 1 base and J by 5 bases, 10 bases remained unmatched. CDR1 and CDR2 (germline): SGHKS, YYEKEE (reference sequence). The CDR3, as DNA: TGTGCCAGCAGCTTGCAATCCGGGACAGGGGGCGGCCACGAGCAGTACTTC. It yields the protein CASSLQSGTGGGHEQYF.

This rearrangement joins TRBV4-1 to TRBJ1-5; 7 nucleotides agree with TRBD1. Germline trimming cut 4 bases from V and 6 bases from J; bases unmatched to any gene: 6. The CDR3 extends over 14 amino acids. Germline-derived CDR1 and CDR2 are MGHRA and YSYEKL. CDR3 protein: CASSRDREGQPQHF. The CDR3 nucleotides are TGCGCCAGCAGCCGCGACAGGGAAGGTCAGCCCCAGCATTTT.

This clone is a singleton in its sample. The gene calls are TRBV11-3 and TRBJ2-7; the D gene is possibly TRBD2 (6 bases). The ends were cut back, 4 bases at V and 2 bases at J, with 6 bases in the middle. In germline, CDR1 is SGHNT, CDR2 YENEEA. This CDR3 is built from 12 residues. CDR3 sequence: CASSWGAYEQYF. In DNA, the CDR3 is TGTGCCAGCAGCTGGGGGGCCTACGAGCAGTACTTC.

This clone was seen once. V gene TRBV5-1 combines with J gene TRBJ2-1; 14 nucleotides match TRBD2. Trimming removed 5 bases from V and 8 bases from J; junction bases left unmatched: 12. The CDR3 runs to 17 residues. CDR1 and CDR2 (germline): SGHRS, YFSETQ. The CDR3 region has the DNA TGCGCCAGCAGATGGACTAGCGGGAGGAGTGGAAGGGATGAGCAGTTCTTC. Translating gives CASRWTSGRSGRDEQFF.

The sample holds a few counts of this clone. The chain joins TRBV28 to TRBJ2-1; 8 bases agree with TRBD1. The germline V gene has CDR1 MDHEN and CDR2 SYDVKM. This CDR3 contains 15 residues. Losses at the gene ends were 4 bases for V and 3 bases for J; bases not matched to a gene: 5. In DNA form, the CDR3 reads TGTGCCAGCAGTTCCAATACAGGGGGCTACAATGAGCAGTTCTTC. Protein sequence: CASSSNTGGYNEQFF.

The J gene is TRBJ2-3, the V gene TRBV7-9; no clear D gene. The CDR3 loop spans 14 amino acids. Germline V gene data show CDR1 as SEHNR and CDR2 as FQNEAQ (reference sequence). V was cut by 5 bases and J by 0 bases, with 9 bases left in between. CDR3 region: CASSPSPSTDTQYF. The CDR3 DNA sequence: TGTGCCAGCAGCCCCTCCCCAAGCACAGATACGCAGTATTTT.

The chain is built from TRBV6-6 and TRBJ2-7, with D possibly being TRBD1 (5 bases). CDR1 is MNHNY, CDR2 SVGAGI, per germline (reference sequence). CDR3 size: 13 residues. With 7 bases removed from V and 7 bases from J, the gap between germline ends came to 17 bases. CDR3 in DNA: TGTGCCAGCACGGGTGATGGGGCAGGTGAGCAGTACTTC. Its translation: CASTGDGAGEQYF.

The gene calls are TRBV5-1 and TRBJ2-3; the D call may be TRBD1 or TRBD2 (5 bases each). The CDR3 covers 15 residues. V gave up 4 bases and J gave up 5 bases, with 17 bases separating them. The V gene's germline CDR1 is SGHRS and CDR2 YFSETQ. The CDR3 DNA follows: TGCGCCAGCAGCGATACCGGGACCTTGCAAGATACGCAGTATTTT. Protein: CASSDTGTLQDTQYF.

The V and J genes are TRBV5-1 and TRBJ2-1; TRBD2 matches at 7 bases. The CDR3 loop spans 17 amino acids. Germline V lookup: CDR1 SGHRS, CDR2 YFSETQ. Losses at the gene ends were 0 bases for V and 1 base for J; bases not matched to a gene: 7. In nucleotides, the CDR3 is TGCGCCAGCAGCTTGGTGTTTGGCGGGGGATCCTACAATGAGCAGTTCTTC. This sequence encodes CASSLVFGGGSYNEQFF. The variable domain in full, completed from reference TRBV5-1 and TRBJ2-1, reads KAGVTQTPRYLIKTRGQQVTLSCSPISGHRSVSWYQQTPGQGLQFLFEYFSETQRNKGNFPGRFSGRQFSNSRSEMNVSTLELGDSALYLCASSLVFGGGSYNEQFFGPGTRLTVL.

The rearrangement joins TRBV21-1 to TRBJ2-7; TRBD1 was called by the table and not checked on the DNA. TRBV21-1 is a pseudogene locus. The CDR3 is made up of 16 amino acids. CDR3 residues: CASSKGATKTHYEQYF. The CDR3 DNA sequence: TGTGCCAGCAGCAAAGGTGCGACGAAGACACACTACGAGCAGTACTTC.

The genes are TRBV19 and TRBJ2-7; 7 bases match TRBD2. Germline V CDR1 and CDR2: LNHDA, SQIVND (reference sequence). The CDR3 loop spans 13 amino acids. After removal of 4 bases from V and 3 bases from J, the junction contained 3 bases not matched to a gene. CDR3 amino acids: CASSTIAGYEQYF. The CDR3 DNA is TGTGCCAGTAGTACCATAGCGGGCTACGAGCAGTACTTC.

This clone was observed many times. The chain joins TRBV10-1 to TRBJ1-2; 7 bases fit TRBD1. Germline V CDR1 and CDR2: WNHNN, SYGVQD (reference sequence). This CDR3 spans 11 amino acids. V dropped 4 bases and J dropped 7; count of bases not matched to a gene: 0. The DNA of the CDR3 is TGCGCCAGCAGTGGACAGGGTGGCTACACCTTC. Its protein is CASSGQGGYTF.

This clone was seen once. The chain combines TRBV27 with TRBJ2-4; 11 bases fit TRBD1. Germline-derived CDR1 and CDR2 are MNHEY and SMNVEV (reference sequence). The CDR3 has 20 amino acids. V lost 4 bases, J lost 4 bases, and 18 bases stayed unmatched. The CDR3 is CASSSRTGGLFLGRKNIQYF. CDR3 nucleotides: TGTGCCAGCAGTTCCCGGACAGGGGGCTTATTCCTAGGGAGGAAAAACATTCAGTACTTC.